This TCR beta chain was sequenced during a study of blood T cell repertoires in COVID-19. The overall study: Acute and convalescent COVID-19 specimens originated in the United States, Italy and Spain.

Per the authors' pipeline: Reference gene primer amplification in the assay estimated nucleated cell counts. Here immunoSEQ multiplex PCR was the method, and the copy in TCRdb shows in-frame clones only, minus some. That table gives V, J and clone size, and the DNA gave D and trimming. The sample lists a few hundred thousand clones; roughly 80% were seen once. Trimming at V came to 4 bases and at J to 4 bases, leaving 8 bases not matched to a gene. The CDR3 loop spans 15 amino acids. The germline V gene has CDR1 MNHEY and CDR2 SMNVEV (reference sequence). The chain links TRBV27 to TRBJ2-5; 8 nucleotides match TRBD2. The clonotype comes from a human donor in a cohort sampled during active COVID-19. Sequenced: peripheral blood. CDR3 nucleotide sequence: TGTGCCAGCAGTTACCGCGGGAGGTTGGGAGAGACCCAGTACTTC. Translating it yields CASSYRGRLGETQYF.